The clone carrying this T cell receptor beta chain was observed many times. The CDR3 runs to 12 residues. V lost 5 bases to trimming and J lost 9 bases, with 14 bases between them. The germline V gene encodes CDR1 SGHVS and CDR2 FQNEAQ. These data are taken from a study of T cells in Graves' hyperthyroidism and ophthalmopathy. TCR beta CDR3 regions were amplified from RNA. RT-PCR in the first round (using the HTBI primer set) targeted the TCR CDR3. MiXCR, run by TCRdb on the multiplex PCR reads, gives a single entry per CDR3 protein. The sample gives roughly 170,000 distinct CDR3 sequences, over 15% of which show up once; roughly 32% is in the top ten. Patients aged 18 to 65 had newly diagnosed hyperthyroidism lasting under 2 months.

The sequence was collected from a woman in her forties or fifties with Graves' hyperthyroidism. The specimen sequenced was blood. The chain uses TRBV7-8 and TRBJ2-7; TRBD1 or TRBD2 may be the D gene (5 bases each). CDR3 coding DNA: TGTGCCAGCAGCCTCGGGACCACAGGGCAGTACTTC. Protein product: CASSLGTTGQYF.